This T cell receptor (beta chain) was sequenced during a study of T cells in localized non-small cell lung cancer. Measured with immunoSEQ multiplex PCR; TCRdb has only the in-frame clones, and not every one. Of 10,000 to 15,000 clones detected, about 86% appear once; the ten largest clones hold 58%. This clone came up a few times. Germline V gene sequence: CDR1 SEHNR, CDR2 FQNEAQ (reference sequence). The CDR3 is made up of 11 amino acids. Trimming removed 7 bases at V and 2 bases at J, with 5 bases between. The receptor was isolated from a male donor aged 60 or over with stage III lung adenocarcinoma. The V gene is TRBV7-9, the J gene TRBJ1-1; D remains unclear. The sample was peripheral blood, taken before any cancer treatment. The CDR3 region is CASTRNTEAFF. Here the CDR3 DNA reads TGTGCCAGCACTCGTAACACTGAAGCTTTCTTT.